This T cell receptor (beta chain) derives from a study of CD8 T cells in ankylosing spondylitis (dated by TCRdb to about 2017). For the study in its entirety: The study profiled T cell receptor beta repertoires in healthy donors and ankylosing spondylitis patients to find disease-linked TCR variants. In total, the full study cohort was made up of roughly 100 healthy donors and roughly 27 ankylosing spondylitis patients. Peripheral blood samples were taken, and synovial fluid was additionally collected from ankylosing spondylitis patients. General study outcomes and caveats: Significant enrichment of the disease-linked clones was reported in matched synovial fluid samples from ankylosing spondylitis patients. Some TCR beta motif variants had previously been reported in synovial fluid and blood of reactive arthritis patients, which suggested common disease-initiation mechanisms. A TCR beta motif of eight highly homologous amino acid variants appeared characteristic of blood from ankylosing spondylitis patients. In peripheral blood, the disease-linked clones were found at relatively low frequencies and had a CD8+ phenotype.

Only a few counts were recorded for this clonotype. Its antigen specificity is not known. Within one base of it there is no much larger clone, and no base qualities were kept. Ends trimmed: V by 5 bases, J by 0 bases; bases unmatched to a gene: 10. The CDR3 measures 17 amino acids from cysteine to phenylalanine. The CDR3 DNA has 51 bases and is translated from base 1. Instrument on record: Illumina HiSeq 2500. Quantitative 5'-RACE with molecular barcodes was the method used to prepare the TCR beta libraries. As for the authors' bioinformatics: Disease-linked TCR variants were identified with a new computational method built on a probabilistic model of VDJ rearrangement. The public reads were reprocessed in TCRdb via fastp at Q25 and MiXCR, keeping in-frame beta chains. Each CDR3 protein appears once, grouped with its most common genes and DNA. The V and J calls were not made by the authors but by TCRdb's processing. This sample gives around 300,000 distinct CDR3 sequences in total; roughly 20% of them show up just once. The leading ten clones occupy 3.5% of the sample.

Sequencing was carried out using blood, either unsorted or a sorted T cell fraction (not recorded which). The source is a female donor with ankylosing spondylitis or in good health (not recorded which). Recombination joined TRBV12-3 or TRBV12-4 with TRBJ2-4; 7 bases in the middle match TRBD1. In nucleotide form, the sequence is TGTGCCAGCAGTCCGCCCGGGACAGCACTAGCCAAAAACATTCAGTACTTC. The translation is CASSPPGTALAKNIQYF.